This paragraph covers one TCR beta chain sequence. A sample-barcoded 5' primer and a J-beta primer mix were used in a second PCR of about 7 to 12 cycles. TCRdb passed the 5' RACE reads through MiXCR, listing each CDR3 protein once. The table lists some 920,000 distinct CDR3 sequences, roughly 51% of them singletons, with over 20% in the top ten. CDR1 DFQATT and CDR2 SNEGSKA come from the germline V gene (reference sequence). The ends lost 5 bases at V and 6 bases at J; junction bases unmatched: 14. The CDR3 runs to 16 residues. This specimen belongs to a study of blood T cells in healthy people across ages.

The sequencing input was blood. The TCR sequence derives from a woman in her sixties or seventies in good health. The chain links TRBV20-1 to TRBJ2-1; 9 bases match TRBD2. For the CDR3, the DNA is TGCAGTGCTCCCCGACTAGCGGAGAGTGTTTCCAATGAGCAGTTCTTC. Translated: CSAPRLAESVSNEQFF.